These 28 T cell receptor beta chains originate from one sample sequenced in a study of shared clonotypes between healthy human individuals. TCRdb's copy holds only in-frame clones and misses some; the assay was immunoSEQ multiplex PCR. The repertoire holds over a million clones, with roughly 96% as singletons. Source material: naive CD4+ T cells sorted from blood. Documented subset: CD45RA+ positively selected. The receptors shown here come from a man aged 30 to 45 in good health.

The CDR3 sequence: CASSLVPRDSSYEQYF. The CDR3 bases are TGTGCCAGCAGCTTAGTACCCCGGGACAGCTCCTACGAGCAGTACTTC. This chain connects TRBV7-9 to TRBJ2-7; 7 bases are a match to TRBD1. Looked up from germline, CDR1 is SEHNR and CDR2 is FQNEAQ (reference sequence). The CDR3 runs 16 residues. Germline trimming cut 1 base from V and 0 bases from J; bases unmatched to any gene: 6.

The gene calls are TRBV30 and TRBJ2-1; 9 bases agree with TRBD2. The germline V gene encodes CDR1 GTSNPN and CDR2 SVGIG (reference sequence). V lost 3 bases and J lost 2; bases outside the gene matches: 11. This CDR3 is 17 amino acids long. CDR3 loop: CAWRSIKREAPYNEQFF. The CDR3, as DNA: TGTGCCTGGAGATCAATCAAGCGGGAGGCTCCCTACAATGAGCAGTTCTTC.

The CDR3 here is CASLFVQGAYEQYF. The DNA for the CDR3 is TGTGCCAGCCTATTTGTTCAGGGGGCCTACGAGCAGTACTTC. The chain links TRBV6-1 to TRBJ2-7; 7 bases match TRBD1. The germline V gene has CDR1 MNHNS and CDR2 SASEGT. This CDR3 is 14 amino acids long. Trimming at V came to 8 bases and at J to 2 bases, leaving 9 bases not matched to a gene.

The chain has TRBV7-9 and TRBJ2-3; TRBD2 aligns across 8 bases. The germline CDR1 and CDR2 sequences are SEHNR and FQNEAQ (reference sequence). V was clipped by 2 bases and J by 0 bases; unmatched bases: 4. The length of the CDR3 is 16 residues. In nucleotides, the CDR3 is TGTGCCAGCAGCTTACCCCTAGCGGGTAGCACAGATACGCAGTATTTT. Protein sequence: CASSLPLAGSTDTQYF. The variable domain in full, completed from reference TRBV7-9 and TRBJ2-3, reads DTGVSQNPRHKITKRGQNVTFRCDPISEHNRLYWYRQTLGQGPEFLTYFQNEAQLEKSRLLSDRFSAERPKGSFSTLEIQRTEQGDSAMYLCASSLPLAGSTDTQYFGPGTRLTVL.

The genes are TRBV4-2 and TRBJ2-7; perhaps D is TRBD1 or TRBD2 (6 bases each). This CDR3 contains 13 residues. Germline V gene sequence: CDR1 LGHNA, CDR2 YNFKEQ. V was clipped by 5 bases and J by 6 bases, with 14 bases between them. CDR3 in amino acids: CASSSPGAGEQYF. CDR3 coding DNA: TGTGCCAGCAGCTCCCCGGGGGCAGGCGAGCAGTACTTC.

About this clone itself: The same CDR3 is also encoded by other DNA sequences in this sample. The chain employs TRBV6-5 and TRBJ1-1; D gene uncertain. Germline CDR1 and CDR2: MNHEY and SVGAGI. The V gene lost 7 bases and the J gene lost 5 bases, with 8 bases spanning the gap. The CDR3 totals 11 residues. CDR3 amino acids: CASTQGTEAFF. The CDR3 coding sequence is TGTGCCAGCACCCAAGGTACTGAAGCTTTCTTT.

About this clone itself: The same CDR3 arises from other DNA sequences in this sample as well. The rearrangement links TRBV27 to TRBJ2-1; D is possibly TRBD1 or TRBD2 (5 bases each). The ends were cut back, 3 bases at V and 0 bases at J, with 9 bases in the middle. The CDR3 consists of 15 residues. The V gene's germline CDR1 is MNHEY and CDR2 SMNVEV (reference sequence). The CDR3 protein is CASSLGPSSYNEQFF. The CDR3 DNA sequence: TGTGCCAGCAGTTTGGGACCTAGCTCCTACAATGAGCAGTTCTTC.

This clone was counted a single time. The chain combines TRBV5-1 with TRBJ2-7, with a weak D call TRBD1 (6 bases). Germline CDR1 is SGHRS and CDR2 is YFSETQ. The CDR3 consists of 12 residues. V lost 4 bases and J 2 bases, leaving 7 bases between the germline ends. CDR3 nucleotide sequence: TGCGCCAGCAGCACAGGGACCTACGAGCAGTACTTC. Protein product: CASSTGTYEQYF.

This clone was observed a handful of times. The rearrangement joins TRBV7-2 to TRBJ2-7; 12 bases line up with TRBD2. Germline lookup yields CDR1 SGHTA and CDR2 FQGNSA. The CDR3 runs to 15 residues. J gave up 0 bases and V 3 bases, and 0 bases lay outside the gene matches. This chain's CDR3 is CASSLTSGSSYEQYF. The CDR3, as DNA: TGTGCCAGCAGCTTGACTAGCGGGAGCTCCTACGAGCAGTACTTC.

The V call is TRBV11-2, the J call TRBJ1-1; no clear D gene. CDR1 is SGHAT, CDR2 FQNNGV, per germline. V lost 1 base to trimming and J lost 1 base, with 10 bases between them. The CDR3 runs to 15 residues. CDR3 loop: CASSLGWSPNTEAFF. DNA for the CDR3: TGTGCCAGCAGCTTAGGATGGTCCCCGAACACTGAAGCTTTCTTT. Full variable domain (missing parts from reference TRBV11-2 and TRBJ1-1): EAGVAQSPRYKIIEKRQSVAFWCNPISGHATLYWYQQILGQGPKLLIQFQNNGVVDDSQLPKDRFSAERLKGVDSTLKIQPAKLEDSAVYLCASSLGWSPNTEAFFGQGTRLTVV.

The chain is built from TRBV7-2 and TRBJ1-4; 8 nucleotides line up with TRBD1. This CDR3 spans 16 amino acids. The junction had 8 bases not matched to a gene; V was cut back by 1 base and J by 7 bases. CDR1 is SGHTA and CDR2 is FQGNSA in the germline V gene. The CDR3 sequence: CASSLGQGAVGEKLFF. The CDR3 nucleotides are TGTGCCAGCAGCTTAGGTCAGGGGGCAGTAGGTGAAAAACTGTTTTTT.

The gene calls are TRBV27 and TRBJ1-5; D ambiguous. Deletions cut 5 bases from V and 2 bases from J, with 10 bases between. Germline CDR1 is MNHEY and CDR2 is SMNVEV (reference sequence). The CDR3 covers 14 residues. The chain's CDR3 is CASSPAAGNQPQHF. The CDR3 DNA reads TGTGCCAGCAGTCCCGCCGCGGGCAATCAGCCCCAGCATTTT.

V gene TRBV27 combines with J gene TRBJ2-1, with 8 bases lining up with TRBD2. This CDR3 has 18 amino acids. J gave up 5 bases and V 3 bases, and 15 bases lay outside the gene matches. Germline lookup yields CDR1 MNHEY and CDR2 SMNVEV (reference sequence). The CDR3 coding sequence is TGTGCCAGCAGTTTGAGAAGCGGGAGCCTGTTTTTGGACAATGAGCAGTTCTTC. This sequence encodes CASSLRSGSLFLDNEQFF.

The J gene is TRBJ2-7, the V gene TRBV18; 8 nucleotides match TRBD2. The CDR3 has 13 residues. Germline CDR1 is KGHSH and CDR2 is LQKENI. The V segment lost 4 bases and the J segment 5 bases; nucleotides outside the gene matches: 4. The CDR3 region is CASSLSGNHEQYF. The CDR3, as DNA: TGTGCCAGCTCACTTAGCGGGAACCACGAGCAGTACTTC.

CDR3 protein: CASRAHGKDEQYF. CDR3 sequence (DNA): TGTGCCAGCAGGGCCCACGGCAAGGACGAGCAGTACTTC. The rearrangement joins TRBV28 to TRBJ2-7; D is ambiguous. Germline V lookup: CDR1 MDHEN, CDR2 SYDVKM. This CDR3 region has 13 residues. V lost 6 bases and J 5 bases, leaving 14 bases between the germline ends.

This chain connects TRBV19 to TRBJ1-1; TRBD1 matches at 10 bases. V trimming: 6 bases; J trimming: 1 base; junction bases outside the gene matches: 2. Germline V gene sequence: CDR1 LNHDA, CDR2 SQIVND (reference sequence). CDR3 length equals 14 residues. CDR3 in amino acids: CASSRTGGNTEAFF. CDR3 nucleotide sequence: TGTGCCAGTAGCAGGACAGGGGGGAACACTGAAGCTTTCTTT.

The gene calls are TRBV6-5 and TRBJ2-1; TRBD2 matches 12 bases. The CDR3 runs 15 residues. Trimming removed 6 bases from V and 7 bases from J; junction bases left unmatched: 7. Germline V CDR1 and CDR2: MNHEY, SVGAGI. Written as DNA, the CDR3 is TGTGCCAGCAGATTGACTAGCGGGAGTTGGAATGAGCAGTTCTTC. It specifies CASRLTSGSWNEQFF.

The genes are TRBV25-1 and TRBJ2-1, with TRBD2 as a possible D gene (6 bases). This CDR3 is built from 14 residues. CDR1 is MGHDK and CDR2 is SYGVNS in the germline V gene. V was shortened by 7 bases and J by 5 bases, with 15 bases between the two germline ends. In DNA form, the CDR3 reads TGTGCCAGCACCCCGGGACTCGACGACAATGAGCAGTTCTTC. Translation: CASTPGLDDNEQFF.

The V gene is TRBV2, the J gene TRBJ2-7; a weak D match, TRBD1 (6 bases). CDR1 SNHLY and CDR2 FYNNEI come from the germline V gene. V dropped 6 bases and J dropped 4 bases, with 13 bases sitting between them. This CDR3 comprises 13 residues. The CDR3 DNA sequence: TGTGCCAGCAGCCGGGACACCCGGTACGAGCAGTACTTC. This sequence encodes CASSRDTRYEQYF.

V is TRBV7-8 and J is TRBJ2-6, with D possibly matching TRBD2 (6 bases). Germline V gives CDR1 SGHVS, CDR2 FQNEAQ. This CDR3 comprises 21 residues. V lost 2 bases and J 2 bases, leaving 25 bases between the germline ends. CDR3 in DNA: TGTGCCAGCAGCTTACTTGTGGTGGGAGGTTTTTCTTTTGCTGGGGCCAACGTCCTGACTTTC. Its protein is CASSLLVVGGFSFAGANVLTF. Full variable domain (rest looked up from reference TRBV7-8 and TRBJ2-6): GAGVSQSPRYKVAKRGQDVALRCDPISGHVSLFWYQQALGQGPEFLTYFQNEAQLDKSGLPSDRFFAERPEGSVSTLKIQRTQQEDSAVYLCASSLLVVGGFSFAGANVLTFGAGSRLTVL.

The genes are TRBV14 and TRBJ1-1, with 7 bases identical to TRBD1. The V gene end was trimmed by 4 bases and the J gene end by 6 bases; junction bases not matched to a gene: 8. Germline CDR1 SGHDN, CDR2 FVKESK. The CDR3 spans 14 residues. The CDR3 DNA is TGTGCCAGCAGCCGACGGGACAGTCTACCTGAAGCTTTCTTT. Translation gives CASSRRDSLPEAFF. The full variable domain, rest sourced from reference TRBV14 and TRBJ1-1, is EAGVTQFPSHSVIEKGQTVTLRCDPISGHDNLYWYRRVMGKEIKFLLHFVKESKQDESGMPNNRFLAERTGGTYSTLKVQPAELEDSGVYFCASSRRDSLPEAFFGQGTRLTVV.

The chain carries TRBV10-3 and TRBJ2-7, with 14 bases identical to TRBD2. Trimming took 10 bases from V and 7 from J; bases not matched to a gene: 15. From germline, CDR1 is ENHRY and CDR2 SYGVKD. The CDR3 is 16 residues long. The CDR3 reads CATTPRLAGGLDEQYF. The CDR3 coding sequence is TGTGCCACAACGCCCAGACTAGCGGGAGGGCTGGATGAGCAGTACTTC.

The chain carries TRBV25-1 and TRBJ2-2, with TRBD1 identical over 9 bases. There are 16 residues in the CDR3. V lost 5 bases and J lost 4; bases outside the gene matches: 8. Germline lookup yields CDR1 MGHDK and CDR2 SYGVNS. CDR3 bases: TGTGCCAGCAGTAATACCGGGACAGGGCCCACCGGGGAGCTGTTTTTT. This gives the protein CASSNTGTGPTGELFF.

This clone was counted a single time. CDR3 sequence reads: CASSLSGRRSSTGELFF. CDR3 bases: TGTGCCAGCAGCTTATCAGGGAGGCGGTCGAGCACCGGGGAGCTGTTTTTT. This chain links TRBV13 with TRBJ2-2; D perhaps matches TRBD2 (6 bases). The germline CDR1 and CDR2 sequences are PRHDT and FYEKMQ (reference sequence). Trimming removed 2 bases at V and 4 bases at J, with 17 bases between. CDR3 length: 17 residues.

This chain uses TRBV28 with TRBJ1-2; unclear D gene. Trimming pared 5 bases from V and 7 bases from J, leaving 17 bases between. CDR3 size: 14 residues. Germline V lookup: CDR1 MDHEN, CDR2 SYDVKM. CDR3 nucleotide sequence: TGTGCCAGCAGTCTACGGGATACAGTGAGTGGCTACACCTTC. This gives the protein CASSLRDTVSGYTF.

The gene calls are TRBV4-3 and TRBJ2-7; TRBD2 aligns across 8 bases. V trimming: 2 bases; J trimming: 2 bases; junction bases outside the gene matches: 5. This CDR3 has 15 amino acids. The germline gives CDR1 LGHNA, CDR2 YSLEER. The DNA for the CDR3 is TGCGCCAGCAGCCAAAGCGGGAGAGGGGCCTACGAGCAGTACTTC. This gives the protein CASSQSGRGAYEQYF.

The V call is TRBV15, the J call TRBJ2-1, with TRBD2 as a possible D gene (6 bases). Germline loops: CDR1 LNHNV, CDR2 YYDKDF (reference sequence). The CDR3 sequence is 16 residues long. V gave up 3 bases and J gave up 7 bases, with 19 bases separating them. This CDR3 reads CATSRGPGDPSNEQFF. The CDR3 nucleotides read TGTGCCACCAGCAGGGGCCCGGGGGACCCCTCTAATGAGCAGTTCTTC.

This chain connects TRBV9 to TRBJ1-1; D unclear. CDR1 and CDR2 from the germline V gene are SGDLS and YYNGEE. The CDR3 runs 14 residues. V lost 4 bases and J lost 0, with 10 bases in between. CDR3 loop: CASSPTRVNTEAFF. CDR3 DNA: TGTGCCAGCAGCCCTACAAGGGTGAACACTGAAGCTTTCTTT.